This T cell receptor (beta chain) was sequenced during a study of blood T cell repertoires in COVID-19. Study details: Acute-phase and convalescent COVID-19 samples originated in the United States, Italy and Spain. The cDNA or gDNA used as material had been derived from T cells, B-cell-depleted T cells, or PBMCs.

Per the original methods: Counts of nucleated cells, estimated from reference gene primer amplification, were obtained. TCRdb keeps only in-frame clones here, not all; method: immunoSEQ multiplex PCR. The V and J calls and clone size were taken over from that table, and D and trimming were inferred from the DNA. The sample lists 65,000 to 95,000 clones; around 79% were seen once. The TCR sequence derives from a man between 45 and 60 years old with active or convalescent COVID-19. The sequenced sample consisted of peripheral blood.

The CDR3 here is CATSIRDSGDTEAFF. The CDR3, as DNA: TGTGCCACAAGTATCCGGGACTCCGGGGACACTGAAGCTTTCTTT. The chain couples TRBV10-3 to TRBJ1-1, with D possibly being TRBD1 (5 bases). CDR3 size: 15 residues. Trimming took off 10 bases at V and 3 bases at J, with 21 bases between the two ends. The germline CDR1 and CDR2 sequences are ENHRY and SYGVKD.